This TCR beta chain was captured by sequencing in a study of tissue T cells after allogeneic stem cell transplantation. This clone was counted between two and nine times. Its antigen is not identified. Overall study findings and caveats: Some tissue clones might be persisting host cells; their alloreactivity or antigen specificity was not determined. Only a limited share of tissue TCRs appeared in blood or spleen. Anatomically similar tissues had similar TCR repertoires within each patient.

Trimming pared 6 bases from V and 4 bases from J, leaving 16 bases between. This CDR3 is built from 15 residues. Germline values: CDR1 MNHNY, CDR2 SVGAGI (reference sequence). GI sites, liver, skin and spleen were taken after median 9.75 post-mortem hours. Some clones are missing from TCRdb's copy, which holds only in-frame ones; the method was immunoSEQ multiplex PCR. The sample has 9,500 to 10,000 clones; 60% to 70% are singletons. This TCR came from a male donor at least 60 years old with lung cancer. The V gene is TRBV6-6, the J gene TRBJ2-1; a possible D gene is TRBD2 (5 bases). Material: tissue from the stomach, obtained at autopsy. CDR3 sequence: CASRDTGVGYNEQFF. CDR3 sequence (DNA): TGTGCCAGCAGGGATACCGGGGTGGGATACAATGAGCAGTTCTTC.